These 24 T cell receptor beta chains originate from one sample sequenced in a study of siplizumab effects on memory and regulatory T cells. Assay used: immunoSEQ multiplex PCR; TCRdb lists only in-frame clones, some missing. The data contain 50,000 to 60,000 clones, roughly 87% of them singletons. Specimen: naive CD8+ T cells sorted from blood. Every receptor here comes from a human donor in good health.

The J gene is TRBJ1-2, the V gene TRBV4-1; 8 positions match TRBD1. CDR3 size: 14 residues. With 2 bases clipped from V and 7 bases from J, the junction kept 6 bases outside the gene matches. CDR1 is MGHRA and CDR2 is YSYEKL in the germline V gene. The CDR3 protein is CASSQLTGEAGYTF. The CDR3 nucleotides are TGCGCCAGCAGCCAACTGACAGGGGAAGCTGGCTACACCTTC.

V and J are TRBV7-2 and TRBJ2-7; D not certain. The CDR3 extends over 14 amino acids. V lost 1 base and J 4 bases, leaving 11 bases between the germline ends. CDR1 and CDR2 from the germline V gene are SGHTA and FQGNSA. The CDR3 coding sequence is TGTGCCAGCAGCTTAGGGGGTTTTGGTTACGAGCAGTACTTC. It translates to CASSLGGFGYEQYF.

V usage is TRBV12-5 and J usage is TRBJ2-1, with 7 bases matching TRBD2. Germline V gives CDR1 LGHNT, CDR2 FRNRAP. This CDR3 region has 15 residues. With 5 bases clipped from V and 9 bases from J, the junction kept 13 bases outside the gene matches. The DNA for the CDR3 is TGTGCTAGTGGTCCACTAATTGGACTAGAGGTTGAGCAGTTCTTC. Translation gives CASGPLIGLEVEQFF. Full variable domain (remainder filled in from reference TRBV12-5 and TRBJ2-1): DARVTQTPRHKVTEMGQEVTMRCQPILGHNTVFWYRQTMMQGLELLAYFRNRAPLDDSGMPKDRFSAEMPDATLATLKIQPSEPRDSAVYFCASGPLIGLEVEQFFGPGTRLTVL.

The rearrangement joins TRBV28 to TRBJ2-1, with TRBD2 matching 10 bases. Germline V gene lookup returns CDR1 MDHEN and CDR2 SYDVKM. The trim removed 5 bases at V and 6 bases at J, leaving 4 bases unmatched. The CDR3 contains 14 residues. This CDR3 reads CASSALAGVNEQFF. The CDR3 DNA reads TGTGCCAGCAGTGCCCTAGCGGGAGTCAATGAGCAGTTCTTC.

V and J are TRBV7-9 and TRBJ2-1; D possibly uses TRBD1 or TRBD2 (5 bases each). V gave up 3 bases and J gave up 10 bases, with 13 bases separating them. Germline-derived CDR1 and CDR2 are SEHNR and FQNEAQ (reference sequence). The CDR3 is 13 residues long. The CDR3 loop reads CASSFPGHREQFF. Here the CDR3 DNA reads TGTGCCAGCAGCTTCCCGGGGCATCGGGAGCAGTTCTTC.

This sequence joins TRBV5-4 and TRBJ2-5; 10 bases fit TRBD2. This CDR3 contains 15 residues. Germline assignment: CDR1 SGHNT and CDR2 YYREEE (reference sequence). Losses at the gene ends were 0 bases for V and 3 bases for J; bases not matched to a gene: 2. The CDR3 protein is CASSLVGLAEETQYF. Written as DNA, the CDR3 is TGTGCCAGCAGCTTGGTTGGACTAGCGGAAGAGACCCAGTACTTC.

The chain carries TRBV19 and TRBJ2-3; D unresolved. The CDR3 loop spans 13 amino acids. CDR1 LNHDA and CDR2 SQIVND come from the germline V gene (reference sequence). The V end lost 5 bases, the J end lost 3 bases, and 9 bases lay between the germline ends. The DNA for the CDR3 is TGTGCCAGTAGTGTGGTAACGACAGATACGCAGTATTTT. Its protein is CASSVVTTDTQYF.

In its sample, this clone was seen once. The chain links TRBV10-3 to TRBJ2-2, with unresolved D. In germline, CDR1 is ENHRY, CDR2 SYGVKD. CDR3 size: 15 residues. V was pared by 5 bases and J by 0 bases, with 10 bases between. DNA for the CDR3: TGTGCCATCAGTCTTAACAGAACGAACACCGGGGAGCTGTTTTTT. Translation: CAISLNRTNTGELFF.

This chain links TRBV2 with TRBJ2-1; the D is unclear. The CDR3 sequence is 14 residues long. Trimming pared 5 bases from V and 0 bases from J, leaving 8 bases between. From germline, CDR1 is SNHLY and CDR2 FYNNEI. The CDR3 region is CASSSPLSYNEQFF. For the CDR3, the DNA is TGTGCCAGCAGTTCCCCCCTCTCCTACAATGAGCAGTTCTTC. Full variable domain (outside the CDR3, taken from reference TRBV2 and TRBJ2-1): EPEVTQTPSHQVTQMGQEVILRCVPISNHLYFYWYRQILGQKVEFLVSFYNNEISEKSEIFDDQFSVERPDGSNFTLKIRSTKLEDSAMYFCASSSPLSYNEQFFGPGTRLTVL.

CDR3 sequence reads: CASSMAGTGADSPLHF. CDR3 DNA sequence: TGTGCCAGCAGCATGGCCGGGACAGGGGCAGATTCACCCCTCCACTTT. This rearrangement joins TRBV7-2 to TRBJ1-6; 10 bases agree with TRBD1. CDR1 SGHTA and CDR2 FQGNSA come from the germline V gene. The CDR3 spans 16 residues. J lost 8 bases, V lost 5 bases, and 9 bases had no gene match.

This chain connects TRBV9 to TRBJ2-7, with TRBD1 as a possible D gene (5 bases). CDR3 length: 14 amino acids. V was trimmed by 5 bases and J by 2 bases, leaving 14 bases between them. Looked up from germline, CDR1 is SGDLS and CDR2 is YYNGEE. CDR3 loop: CASSKGLLAYEQYF. Here the CDR3 DNA reads TGTGCCAGCAGTAAGGGGCTCCTAGCCTACGAGCAGTACTTC.

This chain uses TRBV5-5 with TRBJ1-2; 8 bases map to TRBD1. This CDR3 contains 16 residues. Trimming removed 2 bases from V and 2 bases from J; junction bases left unmatched: 8. The germline V gene has CDR1 SGHKS and CDR2 YYEKEE (reference sequence). The CDR3 sequence is CASSFPQGAPNYGYTF. The CDR3, as DNA: TGTGCCAGCAGCTTTCCCCAGGGGGCACCAAACTATGGCTACACCTTC.

The chain employs TRBV5-6 and TRBJ2-7, with no clear D. The CDR3 consists of 13 residues. The germline V gene encodes CDR1 SGHDT and CDR2 YYEEEE. With 1 base removed from V and 3 bases from J, the gap between germline ends came to 8 bases. This CDR3 is CASSLYDFYEQYF. CDR3 DNA sequence: TGTGCCAGCAGCTTGTACGATTTCTACGAGCAGTACTTC.

This clone occurred a few times. The rearrangement links TRBV7-9 to TRBJ1-1; TRBD1 is a possible D gene (5 bases). The CDR3 loop spans 14 amino acids. The ends were cut back, 5 bases at V and 4 bases at J, with 14 bases in the middle. Per the germline V gene, CDR1 is SEHNR and CDR2 is FQNEAQ (reference sequence). The CDR3 DNA sequence: TGTGCCAGCAGCGCCGAACCGGGGGGCACTGAAGCTTTCTTT. It translates to CASSAEPGGTEAFF.

This rearrangement joins TRBV4-1 to TRBJ2-7; 7 nucleotides align to TRBD1. CDR1 is MGHRA and CDR2 is YSYEKL in the germline V gene. The V segment lost 4 bases and the J segment 7 bases; nucleotides outside the gene matches: 7. The CDR3 extends over 13 amino acids. Here the CDR3 reads CASSPTGSVEQYF. The CDR3 DNA reads as TGCGCCAGCAGCCCGACAGGGTCTGTTGAGCAGTACTTC.

The sample holds one count of this clone. The chain is built from TRBV11-2 and TRBJ1-2, with 9 bases aligning to TRBD1. J gave up 8 bases and V 5 bases, and 15 bases lay outside the gene matches. The CDR3 runs 16 residues. CDR1 SGHAT and CDR2 FQNNGV come from the germline V gene. CDR3: CASSPWTGAPEEGYTF. In DNA, the CDR3 is TGTGCCAGCAGCCCATGGACAGGGGCCCCCGAGGAGGGCTACACCTTC.

The V gene is TRBV9, the J gene TRBJ2-1; TRBD1 agrees at 7 bases. The trim removed 0 bases at V and 4 bases at J, leaving 4 bases unmatched. The CDR3 contains 15 residues. Looked up from germline, CDR1 is SGDLS and CDR2 is YYNGEE. Here the CDR3 DNA reads TGTGCCAGCAGCGTAGCGCACAGGGGATACAATGAGCAGTTCTTC. It is translated as CASSVAHRGYNEQFF.

This sequence joins TRBV11-2 and TRBJ1-1; no reliable D call. The CDR3 loop spans 11 amino acids. Trimming took 1 base from V and 11 from J, leaving 8 bases between them. CDR1 and CDR2 from the germline V gene are SGHAT and FQNNGV. For the CDR3, the DNA is TGTGCCAGCAGCTTAGTGGGCGACGCTTTCTTT. Amino acids: CASSLVGDAFF.

The J gene is TRBJ2-7, the V gene TRBV5-1; D possibly corresponds to TRBD1 (5 bases). Germline values: CDR1 SGHRS, CDR2 YFSETQ. V lost 2 bases to trimming and J lost 1 base, with 13 bases between them. This CDR3 comprises 15 residues. The CDR3 spells CASSLGAVISYEQYF. The CDR3, as DNA: TGCGCCAGCAGCTTAGGGGCAGTTATTTCCTACGAGCAGTACTTC. The variable domain in full, with the rest retrieved from reference TRBV5-1 and TRBJ2-7, is KAGVTQTPRYLIKTRGQQVTLSCSPISGHRSVSWYQQTPGQGLQFLFEYFSETQRNKGNFPGRFSGRQFSNSRSEMNVSTLELGDSALYLCASSLGAVISYEQYFGPGTRLTVT.

The chain couples TRBV5-1 to TRBJ2-5, with TRBD2 matching over 8 bases. CDR3 size: 16 residues. Germline CDR1 and CDR2: SGHRS and YFSETQ. The V gene end was trimmed by 0 bases and the J gene end by 5 bases; junction bases not matched to a gene: 9. DNA of the CDR3: TGCGCCAGCAGCTTGGCGTTAGCGGGACGTGAGGAGACCCAGTACTTC. Protein product: CASSLALAGREETQYF.

This chain links TRBV7-8 with TRBJ2-4, with D possibly TRBD1 on 6 matching bases. CDR3 length: 17 residues. V lost 3 bases and J 1 base, leaving 16 bases between the germline ends. In germline, CDR1 is SGHVS, CDR2 FQNEAQ. The CDR3 loop is CASSFLQGFAAKNIQYF. CDR3 bases: TGTGCCAGCAGCTTCTTGCAGGGGTTTGCGGCCAAAAACATTCAGTACTTC.

This chain links TRBV4-1 with TRBJ1-1, with 8 nucleotides matching TRBD1. V dropped 4 bases and J dropped 1; count of bases not matched to a gene: 8. The CDR3 extends over 16 amino acids. CDR1 is MGHRA and CDR2 is YSYEKL in the germline V gene. CDR3 amino acids: CASSPLPGGTNTEAFF. CDR3 DNA sequence: TGCGCCAGCAGCCCTTTGCCAGGGGGCACGAACACTGAAGCTTTCTTT.

The CDR3 loop is CASSSTGGATNEKLFF. The CDR3 region has the DNA TGTGCCAGCAGCTCCACGGGGGGGGCAACTAATGAAAAACTGTTTTTT. The V call is TRBV11-2, the J call TRBJ1-4, with D perhaps TRBD1 (5 bases). The V end lost 4 bases, the J end lost 0 bases, and 12 bases lay between the germline ends. The CDR3 is made up of 16 amino acids. In germline, CDR1 is SGHAT, CDR2 FQNNGV.

This clone was counted only a few times. The V and J genes are TRBV7-6 and TRBJ1-2; D is undetermined. The CDR3 contains 15 residues. The germline gives CDR1 SGHVS, CDR2 FNYEAQ. The ends were cut back, 1 base at V and 8 bases at J, with 17 bases in the middle. The CDR3 protein is CASSLVMGSNGGYTF. CDR3 in DNA: TGTGCCAGCAGCTTAGTAATGGGCAGCAACGGGGGCTACACCTTC.